A selection of T cell receptor beta chains follows, all from one sample in a study of cytomegalovirus exposure and HLA in healthy donors. Using immunoSEQ multiplex PCR, the repertoire was profiled, and TCRdb retains in-frame clones only, with some absent. The sample records about 120,000 clones, 80% being singletons. The sample was PBMCs. These receptors came from a male donor in good health and CMV-seronegative. Each CDR3 is given with its conserved first and last residue. D genes are given only for firm matches. Not every row has a clone size; where given, it reads once, few, many or a size class.

v_call	j_call	clone_size	cdr3_length	d_call	cdr3_nt	cdr3_aa
TRBV10-3	TRBJ1-1	.	12	TRBD1	TGTGCCATCAGGGACAGGGACCCTGAAGCTTTCTTT	CAIRDRDPEAFF
TRBV7-9	TRBJ2-7	.	16	.	TGTGCCAGCAGCCAGCGGGCCGGGACGGTCTACTACGAGCAGTACTTC	CASSQRAGTVYYEQYF
TRBV4-1	TRBJ2-1	.	16	.	TGCGCCAGCAGCCTCCTTTGGGGAGGGGGCTACAATGAGCAGTTCTTC	CASSLLWGGGYNEQFF
TRBV11-2	TRBJ2-5	few	14	.	TGTGCCAGCAGGGGACTCCAAGGTCGGGAGACCCAGTACTTC	CASRGLQGRETQYF
TRBV10-2	TRBJ1-1	.	11	.	TGCGCCAGCAGTGAGTACAGGGAAGCTTTCTTT	CASSEYREAFF
TRBV6-6	TRBJ1-5	.	16	TRBD1	TGTGCCAGCAGTCCCCATGGGACAGCGCCCAATCAGCCCCAGCATTTT	CASSPHGTAPNQPQHF
TRBV5-4	TRBJ1-1	.	14	.	TGTGCCAGCAGCCACGGGACTGTGAACACTGAAGCTTTCTTT	CASSHGTVNTEAFF
TRBV9	TRBJ2-1	.	15	TRBD1	TGTGCCAGCAGTCGGGACAGGGGTTTATACAATGAGCAGTTCTTC	CASSRDRGLYNEQFF
TRBV14	TRBJ2-7	.	15	TRBD1	TGTGCCAGCAGCCAAACAGGGGTCCCCCCCTACGAGCAGTACTTC	CASSQTGVPPYEQYF
TRBV6-4	TRBJ2-3	.	17	TRBD2	TGTGCCAGCAGGGATACGACTAGCGGGTTAGTCACAGATACGCAGTATTTT	CASRDTTSGLVTDTQYF
TRBV6-4	TRBJ2-1	.	21	TRBD2	TGTGCCAGCAGTGACGGTTCGACTAGCGGGAGGGCATACCCCATCGCCAATGAGCAGTTCTTC	CASSDGSTSGRAYPIANEQFF
TRBV10-3	TRBJ2-1	.	15	.	TGTGCCATCAGTGAGGCGGGGAGCTCCTACAATGAGCAGTTCTTC	CAISEAGSSYNEQFF
TRBV19	TRBJ2-2	.	15	.	TGTGCCAGTAGTGTAGGACGGGTGAACACCGGGGAGCTGTTTTTT	CASSVGRVNTGELFF
TRBV4-2	TRBJ2-1	.	15	TRBD2	TGTGCCAGTGGGTCTACTAGCGGAGGGTACAATGAGCAGTTCTTC	CASGSTSGGYNEQFF
TRBV11-3	TRBJ2-2	.	16	.	TGTGCCAGCAGCCTTATGAGGGGGAGCGACACCGGGGAGCTGTTTTTT	CASSLMRGSDTGELFF